This TCR beta chain derives from a study of blood T cell repertoires in COVID-19. Across the study: Researchers got acute and convalescent COVID-19 samples from the United States, Italy and Spain. Sources were T cells, B-cell-depleted T cells, or PBMCs; the material itself was cDNA or gDNA.

Original data processing: Using reference gene primer amplification, nucleated cell counts were estimated. Sequencing was performed with immunoSEQ multiplex PCR; in TCRdb, only in-frame clones are kept and a portion is missing. V, J and clone size are taken as reported in that table, and D and trimming were inferred from the DNA itself. The sample includes approximately 380,000 clones, 91% of them seen just once. Germline loops: CDR1 LNHNV, CDR2 YYDKDF (reference sequence). The CDR3 is 15 residues long. Trimming stripped 1 base from V and 2 bases from J, with 10 bases between. The rearrangement uses TRBV15 and TRBJ2-3, with D possibly TRBD1 on 6 matching bases. The receptor comes from a woman aged 40 to 50 who had been exposed to COVID-19. The specimen sequenced was PBMCs or T cells enriched from blood (not recorded which). In DNA, the CDR3 is TGTGCCACCAGCAGAGCTAGGGGGAACACAGATACGCAGTATTTT. This translates into CATSRARGNTDTQYF.